What follows describes a single T cell receptor (beta chain). With 1 base removed from V and 2 bases from J, the gap between germline ends came to 13 bases. This CDR3 is built from 16 residues. CDR1 and CDR2 (germline): SGHAT, FQDESV (reference sequence). For TCRbeta, the library was prepared with unique molecular identifiers. TCRdb passed the PCR reads through MiXCR, listing each CDR3 protein once. The data show around 400,000 distinct CDR3 sequences, with 20% seen just once and less than 4.5% held by the top ten. The data stem from a study of T-cell reconstitution after alpha-beta-depleted transplantation in children.

The chain has TRBV11-1 and TRBJ2-3; D perhaps matches TRBD2 (5 bases). The sequence came from a human donor who donated a stem cell graft to a child with acute myeloid leukemia. Specimen: PBMCs from the stem cell graft donor, collected from the stem cell graft. The CDR3 reads CASSLEGLRVTDTQYF. The CDR3 DNA reads TGTGCCAGCAGCTTAGAAGGCTTGCGGGTCACAGATACGCAGTATTTT.